The sequence of this T cell receptor (beta chain) was determined in a study of blood T cell repertoires in COVID-19. Study background: Specimens from acute and convalescent COVID-19 originated in the United States, Italy and Spain.

CDR1 is SGDLS, CDR2 YYNGEE, per germline. The CDR3 is made up of 14 amino acids. V was trimmed by 2 bases and J by 3 bases, leaving 11 bases between them. Authors' methods: Reference gene primer amplification gave nucleated cell count estimates. Assay: immunoSEQ multiplex PCR; the TCRdb copy retains only in-frame clones and omits some. The V and J calls and clone size were taken over from that table, and D and trimming were inferred from the DNA. This repertoire shows 300,000 or so clones, about nine tenths found once; its top ten account for roughly 2.9%. The sample comprised peripheral blood. This TCR derives from a woman under 40 with COVID-19, enrolled during active disease. The chain is built from TRBV9 and TRBJ1-1; a weak D match, TRBD1 (5 bases). The CDR3 reads CASSVGHVHTEAFF. The CDR3 coding sequence is TGTGCCAGCAGCGTCGGACACGTACACACTGAAGCTTTCTTT. Based on the CDR3 plus reference TRBV9 and TRBJ1-1, the full variable domain is DSGVTQTPKHLITATGQRVTLRCSPRSGDLSVYWYQQSLDQGLQFLIQYYNGEERAKGNILERFSAQQFPDLHSELNLSSLELGDSALYFCASSVGHVHTEAFFGQGTRLTVV.